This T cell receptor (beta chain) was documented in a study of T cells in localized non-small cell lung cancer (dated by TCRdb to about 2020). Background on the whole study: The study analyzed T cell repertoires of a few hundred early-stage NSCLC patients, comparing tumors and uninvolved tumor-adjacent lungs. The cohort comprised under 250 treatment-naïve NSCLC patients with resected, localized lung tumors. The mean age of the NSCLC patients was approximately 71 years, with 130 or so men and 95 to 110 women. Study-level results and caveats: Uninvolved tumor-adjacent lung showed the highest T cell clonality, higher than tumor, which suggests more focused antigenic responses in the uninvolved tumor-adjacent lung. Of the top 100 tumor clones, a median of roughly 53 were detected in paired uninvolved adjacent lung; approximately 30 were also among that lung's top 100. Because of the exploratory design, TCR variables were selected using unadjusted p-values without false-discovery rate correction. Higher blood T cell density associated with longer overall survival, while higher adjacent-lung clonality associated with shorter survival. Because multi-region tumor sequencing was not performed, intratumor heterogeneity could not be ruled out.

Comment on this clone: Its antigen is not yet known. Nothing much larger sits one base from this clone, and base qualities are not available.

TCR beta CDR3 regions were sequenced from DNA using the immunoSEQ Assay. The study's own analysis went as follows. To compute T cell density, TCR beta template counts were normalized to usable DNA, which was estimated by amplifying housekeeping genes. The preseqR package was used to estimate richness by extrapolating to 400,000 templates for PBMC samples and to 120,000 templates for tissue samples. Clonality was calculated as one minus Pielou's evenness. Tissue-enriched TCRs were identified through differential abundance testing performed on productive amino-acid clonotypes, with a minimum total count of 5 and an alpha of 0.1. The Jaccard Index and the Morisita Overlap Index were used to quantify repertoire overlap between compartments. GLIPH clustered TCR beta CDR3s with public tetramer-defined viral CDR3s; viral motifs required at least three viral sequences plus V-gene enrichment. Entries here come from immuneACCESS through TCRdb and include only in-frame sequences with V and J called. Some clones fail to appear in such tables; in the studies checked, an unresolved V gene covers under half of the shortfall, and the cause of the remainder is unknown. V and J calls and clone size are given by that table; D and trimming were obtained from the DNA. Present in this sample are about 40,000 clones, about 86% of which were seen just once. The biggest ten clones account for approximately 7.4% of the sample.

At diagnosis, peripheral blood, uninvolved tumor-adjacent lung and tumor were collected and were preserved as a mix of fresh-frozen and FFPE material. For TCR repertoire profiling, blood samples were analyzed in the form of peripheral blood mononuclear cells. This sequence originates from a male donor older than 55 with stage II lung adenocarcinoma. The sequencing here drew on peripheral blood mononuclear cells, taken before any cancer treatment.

In nucleotides, the sequence is TGTGCCAGCAGCCGATGGCGACTAGCGGGAGGGCCCCACGAGCAGTACTTC. Its protein reads: CASSRWRLAGGPHEQYF. The chain uses TRBV11-3 and TRBJ2-7; the central 14 bases match TRBD2. V lost 5 bases and J lost 5 bases, and the count of bases not matched to a germline gene is 11. The CDR3 starts with the cysteine, ends with the phenylalanine, and has 17 residues. Only the CDR3 portion is preserved as DNA: 51 bases, with reading frame beginning at the first base. CDR1 and CDR2 are read off the germline V gene as SGHNT and YENEEA.